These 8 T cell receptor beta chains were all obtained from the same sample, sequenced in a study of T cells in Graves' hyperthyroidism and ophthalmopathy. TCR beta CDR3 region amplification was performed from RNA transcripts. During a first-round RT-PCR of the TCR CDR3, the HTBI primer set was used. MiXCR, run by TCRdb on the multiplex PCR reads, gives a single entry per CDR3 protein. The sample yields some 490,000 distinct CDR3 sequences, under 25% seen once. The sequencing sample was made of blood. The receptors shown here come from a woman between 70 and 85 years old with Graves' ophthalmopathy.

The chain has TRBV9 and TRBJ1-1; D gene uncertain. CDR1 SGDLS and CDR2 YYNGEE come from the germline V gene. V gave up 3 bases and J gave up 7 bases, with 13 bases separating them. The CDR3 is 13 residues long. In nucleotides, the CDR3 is TGTGCCAGCAGCGGAAGGGTATCGGGTGAAGCTTTCTTT. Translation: CASSGRVSGEAFF.

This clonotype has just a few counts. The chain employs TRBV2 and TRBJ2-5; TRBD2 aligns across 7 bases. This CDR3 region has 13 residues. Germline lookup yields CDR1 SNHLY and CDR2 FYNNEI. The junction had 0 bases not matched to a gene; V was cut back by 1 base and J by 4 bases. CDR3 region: CASSEGTRETQYF. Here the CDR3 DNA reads TGTGCCAGCAGTGAAGGGACTAGAGAGACCCAGTACTTC.

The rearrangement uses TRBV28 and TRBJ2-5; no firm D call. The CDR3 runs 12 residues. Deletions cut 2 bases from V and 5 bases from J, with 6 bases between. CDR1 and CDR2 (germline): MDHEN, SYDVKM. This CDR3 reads CASSLPLETQYF. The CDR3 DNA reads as TGTGCCAGCAGTTTACCCCTTGAGACCCAGTACTTC. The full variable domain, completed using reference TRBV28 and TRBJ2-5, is DVKVTQSSRYLVKRTGEKVFLECVQDMDHENMFWYRQDPGLGLRLIYFSYDVKMKEKGDIPEGYSVSREKKERFSLILESASTNQTSMYLCASSLPLETQYFGPGTRLLVL.

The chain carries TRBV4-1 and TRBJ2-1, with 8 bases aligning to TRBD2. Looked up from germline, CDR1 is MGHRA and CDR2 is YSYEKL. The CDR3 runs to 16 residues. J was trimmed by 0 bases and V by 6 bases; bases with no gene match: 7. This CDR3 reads CASSYLAGLSYNEQFF. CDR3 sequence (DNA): TGCGCCAGCAGTTACCTAGCGGGCCTCTCCTACAATGAGCAGTTCTTC.

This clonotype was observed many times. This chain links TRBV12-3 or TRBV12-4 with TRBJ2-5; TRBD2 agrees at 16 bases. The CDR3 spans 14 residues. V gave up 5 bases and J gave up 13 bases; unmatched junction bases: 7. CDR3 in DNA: TGTGCCAGCAGTCGCGGGACTAGCGGGAGGGCCCCGTACTTC. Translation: CASSRGTSGRAPYF.

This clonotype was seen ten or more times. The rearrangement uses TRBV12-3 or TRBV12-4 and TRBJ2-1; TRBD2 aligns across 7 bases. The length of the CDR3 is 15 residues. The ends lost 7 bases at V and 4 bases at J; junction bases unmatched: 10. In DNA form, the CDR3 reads TGTGCCAGCAAGTTTGCCGGCGGGAGTTACAATGAGCAGTTCTTC. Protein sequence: CASKFAGGSYNEQFF.

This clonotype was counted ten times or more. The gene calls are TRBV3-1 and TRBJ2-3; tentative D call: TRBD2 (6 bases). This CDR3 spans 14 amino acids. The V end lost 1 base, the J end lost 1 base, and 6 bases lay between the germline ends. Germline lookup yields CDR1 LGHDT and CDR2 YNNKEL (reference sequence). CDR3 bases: TGTGCCAGCAGCCAAGCGGGAGGCACAGATACGCAGTATTTT. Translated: CASSQAGGTDTQYF.

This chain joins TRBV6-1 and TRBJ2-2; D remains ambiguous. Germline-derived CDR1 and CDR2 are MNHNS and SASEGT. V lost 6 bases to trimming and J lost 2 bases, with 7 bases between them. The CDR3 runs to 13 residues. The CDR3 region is CASREHNTGELFF. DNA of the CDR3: TGTGCCAGCAGGGAACACAACACCGGGGAGCTGTTTTTT.